The 5 T cell receptor beta chains below all came from one sample that was sequenced in a study of T cells after yellow fever vaccination. TCRdb itself ran the 5' RACE reads through MiXCR, one entry per CDR3 protein. The repertoire holds approximately 550,000 distinct CDR3 sequences, with 13% as singletons. This sample comprised PBMCs, obtained on the day of the yellow fever booster vaccination. The receptors originated from a man aged 25-40 years who received the YFV17D yellow fever vaccine.

V gene TRBV7-2 combines with J gene TRBJ1-2; tentatively, D is TRBD1 (6 bases). The CDR3 consists of 13 residues. From germline, CDR1 is SGHTA and CDR2 FQGNSA. V gave up 5 bases and J gave up 7 bases, with 14 bases separating them. CDR3 residues: CASSPEGVGGYTF. The CDR3 DNA is TGTGCCAGCAGCCCCGAGGGGGTCGGTGGCTACACCTTC.

This chain joins TRBV3-1 and TRBJ2-6; 10 bases match TRBD1. Germline CDR1 is LGHDT and CDR2 is YNNKEL (reference sequence). V was pared by 4 bases and J by 2 bases, with 2 bases of the junction left unmatched. The CDR3 extends over 16 amino acids. The CDR3 DNA sequence: TGTGCCAGCAGCCTAGGGACAGGGGCTGGGGCCAACGTCCTGACTTTC. This encodes CASSLGTGAGANVLTF.

This clonotype was picked up a small number of times. V and J are TRBV7-9 and TRBJ1-1; D unresolved. Germline lookup yields CDR1 SEHNR and CDR2 FQNEAQ (reference sequence). V lost 5 bases and J 1 base, leaving 14 bases between the germline ends. The CDR3 extends over 15 amino acids. CDR3 nucleotides: TGTGCCAGCAGCCCGCTAGGACTGTGGAACACTGAAGCTTTCTTT. It encodes CASSPLGLWNTEAFF. Full variable domain (missing parts from reference TRBV7-9 and TRBJ1-1): DTGVSQNPRHKITKRGQNVTFRCDPISEHNRLYWYRQTLGQGPEFLTYFQNEAQLEKSRLLSDRFSAERPKGSFSTLEIQRTEQGDSAMYLCASSPLGLWNTEAFFGQGTRLTVV.

This clonotype was recorded only once. The chain carries TRBV20-1 and TRBJ2-7; 7 nucleotides align to TRBD1. The CDR3 totals 16 residues. V lost 3 bases and J lost 5; bases outside the gene matches: 16. Germline V gene lookup returns CDR1 DFQATT and CDR2 SNEGSKA (reference sequence). The CDR3 DNA reads as TGCAGTGCTAGTCGGCGTACAGGGGATGGGACGGACGAGCAGTACTTC. Encoded protein: CSASRRTGDGTDEQYF.

The J gene is TRBJ1-4, the V gene TRBV4-2; D not certain. The CDR3 has 18 amino acids. CDR1 is LGHNA and CDR2 is YNFKEQ in the germline V gene. Trimming took off 5 bases at V and 0 bases at J, with 19 bases between the two ends. This chain's CDR3 is CASSKITILHATNEKLFF. The CDR3 region has the DNA TGTGCCAGCAGCAAAATAACCATCCTCCATGCAACTAATGAAAAACTGTTTTTT.